The rows below give T cell receptor beta chains drawn from one sample of a study of cytomegalovirus exposure and HLA in healthy donors. Method: immunoSEQ multiplex PCR; TCRdb's copy keeps in-frame clones and lacks some. The sample holds 65,000 to 85,000 clones, about 78% seen once. Source material: PBMCs. The receptor set was obtained from a woman between 40 and 50 years old in good health and CMV-seropositive. CDR3s include the opening cysteine and the closing phenylalanine or tryptophan. A D gene is named only where the DNA matches it firmly. Expanded clones get a size class; other rows say once, few or many, or leave the size out.

D,J,V,size,CDR3,DNA
TRBD1,TRBJ1-6,TRBV28,once,CASRTGGSSYNSPLHF,TGTGCCAGCCGCACAGGGGGCAGCTCCTATAATTCACCCCTCCACTTT
TRBD2,TRBJ2-7,TRBV11-2,NA,CASSFLGTSGAYEQYF,TGTGCCAGCAGCTTCCTCGGGACTAGCGGGGCATACGAGCAGTACTTC
NA,TRBJ2-1,TRBV7-3,few,CASSPGPTTYNEQFF,TGTGCCAGCAGCCCTGGCCCGACTACATACAATGAGCAGTTCTTC
TRBD1,TRBJ1-4,TRBV28,NA,CASSLSWQGAQREKLFF,TGTGCCAGCAGTTTAAGCTGGCAGGGGGCGCAGAGAGAAAAACTGTTTTTT
NA,TRBJ2-1,TRBV7-6,few,CASSSLADEQFF,TGTGCCAGCAGCTCACTAGCAGATGAGCAGTTCTTC
TRBD1,TRBJ1-4,TRBV28,NA,CASSSPGTGNEKLFF,TGTGCCAGCAGTTCCCCCGGGACAGGGAATGAAAAACTGTTTTTT
TRBD2,TRBJ2-5,TRBV7-2,few,CASSPELAGGQETQYF,TGTGCCAGCAGCCCCGAACTAGCGGGGGGCCAAGAGACCCAGTACTTC
TRBD1,TRBJ1-5,TRBV28,NA,CASSSPGQGLQPQHF,TGTGCCAGCAGTTCACCGGGACAGGGGCTTCAGCCCCAGCATTTT
NA,TRBJ2-1,TRBV27,NA,CATARVLSSYNEQFF,TGTGCCACCGCTCGGGTCTTGAGCTCCTACAATGAGCAGTTCTTC
TRBD1,TRBJ1-1,TRBV10-3,few,CAISDGPTGGNTEAFF,TGTGCCATCAGTGATGGCCCGACAGGGGGAAACACTGAAGCTTTCTTT
NA,TRBJ2-6,TRBV18,NA,CASSGLTPRRNFGANVLTF,TGTGCCAGCTCAGGTTTGACACCGCGTCGCAATTTTGGGGCCAACGTCCTGACTTTC
NA,TRBJ1-1,TRBV30,many,CAWSVSNTEAFF,TGTGCCTGGAGTGTTAGTAACACTGAAGCTTTCTTT
TRBD1,TRBJ2-7,TRBV19,NA,CASSIGTGPDEQYF,TGTGCCAGTAGTATAGGGACAGGGCCAGACGAGCAGTACTTC
TRBD1,TRBJ1-2,TRBV28,NA,CASSTRQGGKDGYTF,TGTGCCAGCAGTACCCGACAGGGGGGTAAAGATGGCTACACCTTC
NA,TRBJ1-6,TRBV25-1,NA,CASSEYKGLHSPLHF,TGTGCCAGCAGTGAATATAAGGGGCTGCATTCACCCCTCCACTTT
TRBD1,TRBJ2-7,TRBV7-2,few,CASSFRDRGREQYF,TGTGCCAGCAGCTTCCGGGACAGGGGACGCGAGCAGTACTTC
TRBD1,TRBJ1-2,TRBV6-1,NA,CASSVEGGQGHGYTF,TGTGCCAGCAGTGTGGAAGGAGGACAGGGCCATGGCTACACCTTC
TRBD1,TRBJ1-2,TRBV28,NA,CASRDRQAGYGYTF,TGTGCCAGCAGGGACAGGCAGGCAGGCTATGGCTACACCTTC
NA,TRBJ2-3,TRBV5-1,few,CATKGEDTQYF,TGCGCCACCAAAGGGGAAGATACGCAGTATTTT
TRBD1,TRBJ1-5,TRBV18,NA,CASSRGQGNQPQHF,TGTGCCAGCTCCCGAGGACAGGGCAATCAGCCCCAGCATTTT
NA,TRBJ1-2,TRBV19,NA,CASSSLTGRGNYGYTF,TGTGCCAGTAGTTCTCTGACGGGGCGGGGGAACTATGGCTACACCTTC
NA,TRBJ1-2,TRBV7-8,NA,CASSLVRNSYGYTF,TGTGCCAGCAGCTTAGTTAGGAACAGTTATGGCTACACCTTC
NA,TRBJ2-5,TRBV7-2,once,CASSPKETQYF,TGTGCCAGCAGCCCCAAAGAGACCCAGTACTTC
NA,TRBJ1-4,TRBV19,NA,CASSIFSSNEKLFF,TGTGCCAGTAGTATTTTCTCCTCTAATGAAAAACTGTTTTTT
TRBD1,TRBJ2-7,TRBV7-3,NA,CASSSGQRTGEQYF,TGTGCCAGCAGTTCGGGACAGAGGACGGGAGAGCAGTACTTC
NA,TRBJ2-7,TRBV4-1,NA,CASSQVSLVFHHEQYF,TGCGCCAGCAGCCAAGTTAGCCTAGTTTTCCATCACGAGCAGTACTTC
TRBD2,TRBJ2-7,TRBV5-1,NA,CASSSIAGPYEQYF,TGCGCCAGCAGCTCCATAGCGGGCCCCTACGAGCAGTACTTC
NA,TRBJ2-1,TRBV25-1,NA,CASSEYSGHSSYNEQFF,TGTGCCAGCAGTGAGTACTCGGGACACAGCTCCTACAATGAGCAGTTCTTC
NA,TRBJ2-3,TRBV7-9,NA,CASSLEARVADTQYF,TGTGCCAGCAGCTTAGAGGCCAGGGTGGCAGATACGCAGTATTTT
TRBD1,TRBJ1-2,TRBV6-5,NA,CASSFRTGGYGYTF,TGTGCCAGCAGCTTCCGGACAGGGGGCTATGGCTACACCTTC
TRBD2,TRBJ2-1,TRBV7-8,NA,CASSLARGRGGSYNEQFF,TGTGCCAGCAGCTTAGCGCGGGGTCGCGGGGGCTCCTACAATGAGCAGTTCTTC
TRBD2,TRBJ2-4,TRBV5-5,NA,CASSPIGTSGENIQYF,TGTGCCAGCAGCCCCATAGGGACTAGCGGAGAAAACATTCAGTACTTC
TRBD1,TRBJ1-5,TRBV7-9,NA,CSSSFDRDGNQPQHF,TGTTCCAGCAGCTTCGACAGGGACGGCAATCAGCCCCAGCATTTT
NA,TRBJ1-1,TRBV5-1,NA,CASNRETLNTEAFF,TGCGCCAGCAATAGGGAGACCCTGAACACTGAAGCTTTCTTT
NA,TRBJ2-3,TRBV7-9,NA,CASKGQQRGGTDTQYF,TGTGCCAGCAAAGGTCAGCAGAGAGGTGGCACAGATACGCAGTATTTT
NA,TRBJ2-5,TRBV18,once,CASSPRAASLYGQETQYF,TGTGCCAGCTCACCACGGGCAGCCTCCCTCTACGGTCAAGAGACCCAGTACTTC
TRBD2,TRBJ2-3,TRBV9,NA,CASSVGGGGGITDTQYF,TGTGCCAGCAGCGTAGGGGGAGGCGGGGGGATCACAGATACGCAGTATTTT
TRBD1,TRBJ2-4,TRBV28,NA,CASSFQGDWYIQYF,TGTGCCAGCAGTTTTCAGGGGGATTGGTACATTCAGTACTTC
NA,TRBJ1-1,TRBV5-4,few,CASTRGGTAKNTEAFF,TGTGCCAGCACCCGGGGCGGGACCGCCAAGAACACTGAAGCTTTCTTT
NA,TRBJ2-5,TRBV10-3,NA,CAIGQGSETQYF,TGTGCCATCGGTCAGGGTTCAGAGACCCAGTACTTC
NA,TRBJ2-7,TRBV4-3,NA,CASSPGRDGSYEQYF,TGCGCCAGCAGCCCAGGACGGGACGGGAGCTACGAGCAGTACTTC
TRBD1,TRBJ1-1,TRBV10-3,NA,CAISEVLGQGGTEAFF,TGTGCCATCAGTGAGGTTTTGGGACAGGGAGGAACTGAAGCTTTCTTT
TRBD1,TRBJ1-2,TRBV11-2,NA,CASSSSGTAVGRGYTF,TGTGCCAGCAGCTCCTCCGGGACAGCCGTAGGACGTGGCTACACCTTC
TRBD1,TRBJ1-2,TRBV15,NA,CATSTATGQGTRGYTF,TGTGCCACCAGCACGGCAACCGGACAGGGGACGAGAGGCTACACCTTC
NA,TRBJ1-2,TRBV4-3,NA,CASSQEKRSNYGYTF,TGCGCCAGCAGCCAAGAAAAGAGATCAAACTATGGCTACACCTTC
TRBD1,TRBJ2-2,TRBV5-4,few,CASSWTGATGELFF,TGTGCCAGCAGTTGGACAGGGGCCACCGGGGAGCTGTTTTTT
NA,TRBJ1-4,TRBV18,once,CASSPITATNEKLFF,TGTGCCAGCTCACCCATCACTGCAACTAATGAAAAACTGTTTTTT
TRBD1,TRBJ1-2,TRBV7-9,NA,CASSQDRGGYTF,TGTGCCAGCAGCCAAGACAGGGGAGGCTACACCTTC
NA,TRBJ1-3,TRBV28,NA,CASSWGDTGNTIYF,TGTGCCAGCAGTTGGGGGGATACTGGAAACACCATATATTTT
NA,TRBJ2-3,TRBV5-1,NA,CASKAETITDTQYF,TGCGCCAGCAAGGCGGAGACGATCACAGATACGCAGTATTTT
TRBD2,TRBJ2-1,TRBV29-1,NA,CSVGSGGYNEQFF,TGCAGCGTTGGTAGCGGGGGCTACAATGAGCAGTTCTTC
TRBD1,TRBJ1-2,TRBV28,NA,CASSSPDRRSGYTF,TGTGCCAGCAGTTCGCCGGACAGGCGGTCTGGCTACACCTTC
NA,TRBJ2-6,TRBV19,NA,CASRRTVVSGANVLTF,TGTGCCAGTAGACGGACAGTAGTCTCTGGGGCCAACGTCCTGACTTTC
NA,TRBJ2-1,TRBV2,NA,CASSTDRPSNEQFF,TGTGCCAGCAGCACAGACAGGCCCAGCAATGAGCAGTTCTTC